This TCR beta chain appears in the sequencing data of a study of T cell repertoires in aging, cancer and after chemotherapy. Looking at the study overall: Six age groups, ranging from 30 or younger to 70 or older, included the donors.

The template was genomic DNA from peripheral blood, not RNA. TRB rearrangements spanning V, D and J were amplified using mixed TRB-A/B primers. TCRdb called the multiplex PCR reads again in MiXCR, with one record for every CDR3 protein. The table includes a few thousand distinct CDR3 sequences, roughly 22% detected once. This clonotype was detected a few times. No antigen is known for it. The CDR3 is 14 residues long. Trimming cost V 0 bases and J 3 bases, with 9 bases left between them. CDR1 is DFQATT and CDR2 is SNEGSKA in the germline V gene (reference sequence). General study findings and limits: In cancer patients, declining TCR diversity with age involved lost richness and lost evenness.

The V call is TRBV20-1, the J call TRBJ1-5; the D is unclear. The sequenced sample was blood. The TCR comes from a human donor with a solid tumor. The DNA for the CDR3 is TGCAGTGCTAGAGAGTACCGTATCAATCAGCCCCAGCATTTT. Its translation is CSAREYRINQPQHF.